The TCR beta chain under discussion was sequenced for a study of OX40 agonist ivuxolimab in advanced cancers. About the research overall: The diagnoses of dose-escalation patients were hepatocellular carcinoma, melanoma, renal cell or head and neck cancer. There were three patients with partial responses, one having hepatocellular carcinoma and two cutaneous melanoma.

The germline V and J ends were trimmed by 2 bases and 3 bases, with 10 bases remaining between them. From germline, CDR1 is SGHTA and CDR2 FQGNSA. This CDR3 is built from 14 residues. Autoimmune disease history or systemic immunosuppression meant exclusion. Repertoires were generated with immunoSEQ multiplex PCR, while TCRdb's copy carries only in-frame clones and drops some. This table has 100,000 to 150,000 clones, about 90% appearing once. The chain has TRBV7-2 and TRBJ1-1; no clear D. The TCR sequence derives from an adult with an advanced solid tumor such as melanoma, head and neck, liver or kidney cancer. Sequenced material: CD4+ or CD8+ T cells sorted from blood, taken in a trial of the OX40 agonist ivuxolimab. This chain's CDR3 is CASSLLGVHTEAFF. The CDR3 region has the DNA TGTGCCAGCAGCTTATTAGGCGTTCACACTGAAGCTTTCTTT.